Following are 13 T cell receptor beta chains from one sample sequenced in a study of blood T cell repertoires in COVID-19. Assay used: immunoSEQ multiplex PCR; TCRdb lists only in-frame clones, some missing. This table has about 14,000 clones, 83% appearing once. The sequenced material came from peripheral blood. The receptors derive from a woman aged 55-69 years with acute or convalescent COVID-19.

V usage is TRBV4-3 and J usage is TRBJ1-2, with TRBD1 matching over 8 bases. The CDR3 spans 13 residues. Germline V CDR1 and CDR2: LGHNA, YSLEER. Trimming cost V 5 bases and J 5 bases; bases outside gene matches: 4. The CDR3 DNA follows: TGCGCCAGCAGCGTCGGACAGGGTTATGGCTACACCTTC. Protein sequence: CASSVGQGYGYTF.

The J gene is TRBJ2-6, the V gene TRBV30, with D perhaps TRBD1 (6 bases). The CDR3 runs 16 residues. V was cut by 3 bases and J by 4 bases, with 16 bases left in between. CDR1 and CDR2 from the germline V gene are GTSNPN and SVGIG (reference sequence). CDR3 loop: CAWRASGQYGANVLTF. CDR3 nucleotide sequence: TGTGCCTGGAGGGCATCCGGACAGTACGGGGCCAACGTCCTGACTTTC.

This clone has more than one count but fewer than ten. This sequence joins TRBV7-9 and TRBJ1-1, with D perhaps TRBD1 (5 bases). From germline, CDR1 is SEHNR and CDR2 FQNEAQ (reference sequence). V was pared by 3 bases and J by 4 bases, with 18 bases between. CDR3 length: 16 amino acids. CDR3: CASSFYSGGESTEAFF. In DNA form, the CDR3 reads TGTGCCAGCAGCTTCTACAGTGGGGGGGAGAGCACTGAAGCTTTCTTT. Based on the CDR3 plus reference TRBV7-9 and TRBJ1-1, the full variable domain is DTGVSQNPRHKITKRGQNVTFRCDPISEHNRLYWYRQTLGQGPEFLTYFQNEAQLEKSRLLSDRFSAERPKGSFSTLEIQRTEQGDSAMYLCASSFYSGGESTEAFFGQGTRLTVV.

The rearrangement joins TRBV5-1 to TRBJ1-4, with 12 bases that match TRBD1. The V gene end was trimmed by 4 bases and the J gene end by 8 bases; junction bases not matched to a gene: 9. The germline V gene has CDR1 SGHRS and CDR2 YFSETQ. The CDR3 is made up of 16 amino acids. In nucleotides, the CDR3 is TGCGCCAGCAGCCCCAAGGGACAGGGGGCTCCCGAAAAACTGTTTTTT. Its protein is CASSPKGQGAPEKLFF.

This rearrangement joins TRBV5-1 to TRBJ1-1, with a weak D call TRBD1 (6 bases). Germline CDR1 reads SGHRS; CDR2 reads YFSETQ. V was shortened by 1 base and J by 7 bases, with 11 bases between the two germline ends. This CDR3 is 13 amino acids long. The CDR3 region is CASSLTGSYEAFF. CDR3 coding DNA: TGCGCCAGCAGCTTGACAGGGTCCTATGAAGCTTTCTTT.

The chain joins TRBV10-3 to TRBJ2-5; TRBD2 aligns across 12 bases. The CDR3 has 13 residues. The germline V gene encodes CDR1 ENHRY and CDR2 SYGVKD. J lost 9 bases, V lost 10 bases, and 9 bases had no gene match. CDR3 protein: CATLGLAGGAQYF. The CDR3 bases are TGTGCCACCTTGGGACTAGCGGGTGGAGCCCAGTACTTC.

The chain employs TRBV2 and TRBJ1-1, with 9 bases aligning to TRBD1. The J segment lost 5 bases and the V segment lost 8 bases, leaving 6 bases of the junction unmatched. The CDR3 has 13 residues. The germline V gene encodes CDR1 SNHLY and CDR2 FYNNEI. CDR3 nucleotide sequence: TGTGCCAGCGGACCCGGGACAGGGACTGAAGCTTTCTTT. Its protein product is CASGPGTGTEAFF.

This sequence joins TRBV25-1 and TRBJ2-3; TRBD2 aligns across 9 bases. Unmatched junction bases numbered 10, after V lost 3 bases and J lost 0 bases. The CDR3 is 18 residues long. Germline-derived CDR1 and CDR2 are MGHDK and SYGVNS. The CDR3: CASSDPLRLAESTDTQYF. CDR3 bases: TGTGCCAGCAGTGACCCATTAAGACTAGCGGAAAGCACAGATACGCAGTATTTT.

The J gene is TRBJ1-2, the V gene TRBV9, with a possible D match to TRBD1 (6 bases). The CDR3 is made up of 14 amino acids. The germline CDR1 and CDR2 sequences are SGDLS and YYNGEE. Between the trimmed V and J ends, which lost 0 bases and 8 bases, there was a span of 14 bases. DNA of the CDR3: TGTGCCAGCAGCGTAGGAGCAGGGGCATACGGCTACACCTTC. As protein: CASSVGAGAYGYTF.

This clone occurred a few times. The chain couples TRBV29-1 to TRBJ2-7; 7 bases align to TRBD2. The germline V gene encodes CDR1 SQVTM and CDR2 ANQGSEA. The trim removed 6 bases at V and 9 bases at J, leaving 8 bases unmatched. The CDR3 loop spans 11 amino acids. The CDR3 here is CSVGGPRGQYF. In DNA, the CDR3 is TGCAGCGTGGGAGGGCCTCGTGGGCAGTACTTC.

The chain is built from TRBV18 and TRBJ1-1; the D gene is possibly TRBD1 (5 bases). The germline gives CDR1 KGHSH, CDR2 LQKENI. The CDR3 sequence is 14 residues long. The germline V and J ends were trimmed by 0 bases and 4 bases, with 9 bases remaining between them. The DNA of the CDR3 is TGTGCCAGCTCACCACCGTCAAGGGGCACTGAAGCTTTCTTT. This gives the protein CASSPPSRGTEAFF.

Here the CDR3 reads CASSPTGGYSYEQYF. The DNA of the CDR3 is TGCGCCAGCAGCCCGACTGGCGGATACTCCTACGAGCAGTACTTC. The chain is built from TRBV4-1 and TRBJ2-7; no clear D gene. Trimming took off 4 bases at V and 0 bases at J, with 13 bases between the two ends. Germline V gives CDR1 MGHRA, CDR2 YSYEKL. The CDR3 runs to 15 residues.

The chain uses TRBV5-1 and TRBJ1-1, with 8 bases aligning to TRBD1. The CDR3 spans 14 residues. Looked up from germline, CDR1 is SGHRS and CDR2 is YFSETQ. The V gene end was trimmed by 3 bases and the J gene end by 5 bases; junction bases not matched to a gene: 6. The CDR3 nucleotides read TGCGCCAGCAGCTCCTTACAGGGGGGTACTGAAGCTTTCTTT. Protein product: CASSSLQGGTEAFF. Using reference TRBV5-1 and TRBJ1-1 for the parts outside the CDR3, the full variable domain is KAGVTQTPRYLIKTRGQQVTLSCSPISGHRSVSWYQQTPGQGLQFLFEYFSETQRNKGNFPGRFSGRQFSNSRSEMNVSTLELGDSALYLCASSSLQGGTEAFFGQGTRLTVV.